These T cell receptor beta chains were read from a single sample in a study of T cell responses to AZD1222 COVID-19 vaccine. Repertoires were generated with immunoSEQ multiplex PCR, while TCRdb's copy carries only in-frame clones and drops some. The sample records about 86,000 clones, more than 75% being singletons. Specimen: peripheral blood, collected on day 0 of AZD1222 vaccination. The receptor set was obtained from an adult in good health. CDR3s include the opening cysteine and the closing phenylalanine or tryptophan. A D gene is named only where the DNA matches it firmly. A clone size is listed for some rows: how often the clone was seen (once, few, many), or a class if it is expanded.

cdr3_nt	cdr3_aa	v_call	j_call	d_call	clone_size
TGCAGCGTTGTGGGGGACGGGGGAACCGGGGAGCTGTTTTTT	CSVVGDGGTGELFF	TRBV29-1	TRBJ2-2	.	.
TGTGCCAGCAGCGGGAGAGGGACAGGTAACACTGAAGCTTTCTTT	CASSGRGTGNTEAFF	TRBV5-8	TRBJ1-1	TRBD1	.
TGTGCCTGGAGTGATTACCAGGAGCAGTTCTTC	CAWSDYQEQFF	TRBV30	TRBJ2-1	.	.
TGTGCCAGCAGCACAAACTACAATGAGCAGTTCTTC	CASSTNYNEQFF	TRBV28	TRBJ2-1	.	.
TGTGCCAGCAGCAGGACAGGGGAGAACACAGATACGCAGTATTTT	CASSRTGENTDTQYF	TRBV7-2	TRBJ2-3	TRBD1	once
TGCGCCAGCAGCCACAGGACTAGCGGGAGATCGAATGAGCAGTTCTTC	CASSHRTSGRSNEQFF	TRBV4-1	TRBJ2-1	TRBD2	.
TGCGCCAGCAGCCAAAGAGTGGGCGGCAACTACGAGCAGTACTTC	CASSQRVGGNYEQYF	TRBV4-1	TRBJ2-7	.	.
TGTGCCAGCACGGGACAGGGGACAGATACGCAGTATTTT	CASTGQGTDTQYF	TRBV6-5	TRBJ2-3	TRBD1	.
TGTGCCAGCAGTCCCTACAGGGGGAACACTGAAGCTTTCTTT	CASSPYRGNTEAFF	TRBV27	TRBJ1-1	TRBD1	few
TGCGCCAGCAGCTTGGCCGGGACAACTAATCAGCCCCAGCATTTT	CASSLAGTTNQPQHF	TRBV5-1	TRBJ1-5	.	.
TGTGCCAGTAGTACCAGACAGTGGGACACCATATATTTT	CASSTRQWDTIYF	TRBV19	TRBJ1-3	.	.
TGTGCCAGCAGTTATCAGGGGGCAAAGAATTCACCCCTCCACTTT	CASSYQGAKNSPLHF	TRBV2	TRBJ1-6	TRBD1	once
TGTGCCAGTAGTCCAACGGGGACAGAGACCTATGGCTACACCTTC	CASSPTGTETYGYTF	TRBV19	TRBJ1-2	TRBD1	.
TGTGCCAGCAGTCCGGACAGGGGATATACTAACTATGGCTACACCTTC	CASSPDRGYTNYGYTF	TRBV2	TRBJ1-2	TRBD1	.
TGTGCCACCAGTGATGAAAGGAGTTTGGGAGATACGCAGTATTTT	CATSDERSLGDTQYF	TRBV24-1	TRBJ2-3	.	.
TGTGCCAGCTCACCACCGAGGTTTAACTATGGCTACACCTTC	CASSPPRFNYGYTF	TRBV18	TRBJ1-2	.	.
TGTGCCAGCAACAAACTAGCGGCCAAGGGTGTGGAGACCCAGTACTTC	CASNKLAAKGVETQYF	TRBV3-1/TRBV3-2	TRBJ2-5	TRBD2	.
TGCAGTGTCGTCGGTCGTAATGAGCAGTTCTTC	CSVVGRNEQFF	TRBV20-1	TRBJ2-1	.	.
TGTGCCAGCAGCCCGGGACAGGATCATCAGCCCCAGCATTTT	CASSPGQDHQPQHF	TRBV28	TRBJ1-5	TRBD1	.
TGTGCCAGCAGCGTAGGCGGACAGAAGAACACCGGGGAGCTGTTTTTT	CASSVGGQKNTGELFF	TRBV9	TRBJ2-2	.	.
TGTGCCAGCAGTTTGGACACCCACTCCACCGGGGAGCTGTTTTTT	CASSLDTHSTGELFF	TRBV28	TRBJ2-2	.	.
TGTGCCAGCAGCCCAGGGGCGGGATTAAGCACTGAAGCTTTCTTT	CASSPGAGLSTEAFF	TRBV11-3	TRBJ1-1	.	.
TGTGCCAGCAGCGTAGAACCGGGTTACCTAGCAGAGGATACGCAGTATTTT	CASSVEPGYLAEDTQYF	TRBV9	TRBJ2-3	.	few
TGTGCCAGCAGCCAAGAACAGGGGGGTTCTGGAAACACCATATATTTT	CASSQEQGGSGNTIYF	TRBV4-2	TRBJ1-3	TRBD1	.
TGCAGCGCTGACAGCCCACTGACACATGAGCAGTTCTTC	CSADSPLTHEQFF	TRBV29-1	TRBJ2-1	.	.
TGTGCCAGCTCACCAGGGGATCACGGCTACACCTTC	CASSPGDHGYTF	TRBV18	TRBJ1-2	.	.
TGTGCCAGCAGTCCGGGACAGGGAGGTTCACCCCTCCACTTT	CASSPGQGGSPLHF	TRBV7-9	TRBJ1-6	TRBD1	.
TGTGCTAGCAGCTTCACGGGAGCCTCGAATGAGCAGTTCTTC	CASSFTGASNEQFF	TRBV7-7	TRBJ2-1	.	.
TGCGCCAGCAGCGAAGCGGGAAGGTATGAGCAGTTCTTC	CASSEAGRYEQFF	TRBV5-1	TRBJ2-1	TRBD2	.
TGTGCCAGCAGTTACACAGGACAGGCTAACTATGGCTACACCTTC	CASSYTGQANYGYTF	TRBV6-2/TRBV6-3	TRBJ1-2	TRBD1	.
TGTGCCAGCAGCTTAAGTCATGGACTAGCGGGCCCGGGGGAGCAGTTCTTC	CASSLSHGLAGPGEQFF	TRBV7-2	TRBJ2-1	TRBD2	.
TGTGCCAGCAGCCGAGAAGGGACAGCAACTAACTATGGCTACACCTTC	CASSREGTATNYGYTF	TRBV13	TRBJ1-2	TRBD1	.
TGTGCCAGCAGTTACTTTCCAGAACCATATGGCTACACCTTC	CASSYFPEPYGYTF	TRBV6-5	TRBJ1-2	.	.
TGTGCCAGCAAGTCGGAAAACAATCAGCCCCAGCATTTT	CASKSENNQPQHF	TRBV2	TRBJ1-5	.	.
TGTGCCAGCAGCTTCCGGACAGGGGCTGACTACGAGCAGTACTTC	CASSFRTGADYEQYF	TRBV11-3	TRBJ2-7	TRBD1	few
TGTGCCAGCAGCCCCGGACGGATACCGTACACCGGGGAGCTGTTTTTT	CASSPGRIPYTGELFF	TRBV7-8	TRBJ2-2	.	few
TGTGCCAGCAGCGGAACAGGGGGCGGAAACACCATATATTTT	CASSGTGGGNTIYF	TRBV5-6	TRBJ1-3	TRBD1	.
TGTGCCAGTAGTATCAGACAGCAAGAGACCCAGTACTTC	CASSIRQQETQYF	TRBV19	TRBJ2-5	.	many
TGTGCCAGCAACAGTCTTTATAATTCACCCCTCCACTTT	CASNSLYNSPLHF	TRBV28	TRBJ1-6	.	.
TGTGCCAGCAGTGTGGGAACAGCAAACACTGAAGCTTTCTTT	CASSVGTANTEAFF	TRBV14	TRBJ1-1	.	.
TGTGCCAGCTCGGCCCGTCTGATCGCGGGACAGAGCACAGATACGCAGTATTTT	CASSARLIAGQSTDTQYF	TRBV18	TRBJ2-3	.	.
TGTGCCACCAGCAGAGCGGCTGCCTACAATGAGCAGTTCTTC	CATSRAAAYNEQFF	TRBV15	TRBJ2-1	.	.
TGTGCCAGTACCTTGTCGGAGACTAGCTTCGATGAGCAGTTCTTC	CASTLSETSFDEQFF	TRBV19	TRBJ2-1	TRBD2	many
TGTGCCAGCAGTTTAAGCGGGAGCCACCTTGGGACCCAGTACTTC	CASSLSGSHLGTQYF	TRBV27	TRBJ2-5	TRBD2	once
TGTGCCAGCAGCCCTATAACCGGGACTACCTATGGCTACACCTTC	CASSPITGTTYGYTF	TRBV7-6	TRBJ1-2	.	.
TGCGCCAGCAGCTCCGGGAGTGGAGCCTACGAGCAGTACTTC	CASSSGSGAYEQYF	TRBV5-1	TRBJ2-7	.	.
TGTGCCAGTACCCCTAGGGGTCTTTTGGGTTCACCCCTCCACTTT	CASTPRGLLGSPLHF	TRBV19	TRBJ1-6	.	.
TGTGCCAGCAGCTCTCTCGGGACAGGGGGCGGCGGCTATGGCTACACCTTC	CASSSLGTGGGGYGYTF	TRBV28	TRBJ1-2	TRBD1	.
TGTGCCAGTAGCCCCAGGAGGGGCGAGCAGTACTTC	CASSPRRGEQYF	TRBV19	TRBJ2-7	.	.
TGTGCCAGCAGCCAAGATTCGGTAAGGGGACAAGGGCATGGCTACACCTTC	CASSQDSVRGQGHGYTF	TRBV4-2	TRBJ1-2	.	.
TGCGCCAGCAGCCCCCCCGGGACTAGCGGGATCCCGGGTGAGCAGTTCTTC	CASSPPGTSGIPGEQFF	TRBV5-1	TRBJ2-1	TRBD2	.
TGTGCCAGCCGCCGACTGACAGATTCCAATCAGCCCCAGCATTTT	CASRRLTDSNQPQHF	TRBV2	TRBJ1-5	.	few